This T cell receptor beta chain came from a study of T cells after yellow fever vaccination. Points from the study as a whole: Clonotype sharing between CD4 and CD8 compartments was small. Abundant contaminating clonotypes from the bulk population could appear in FACS-sorted repertoires. A secondary response was less intense yet reached its peak sooner, at day 5 versus 15. Among primary-vaccination clones, most reappeared after the booster, at 96% for CD4 and approximately 88% for CD8.

This clonotype was observed at least ten times. Its antigen is undetermined. TCRdb reprocessed the 5' RACE reads with MiXCR, giving one entry per CDR3 protein. The table records 250,000 to 300,000 distinct CDR3 sequences, over 10% of them present only once. The CDR3 is made up of 13 amino acids. The V gene's germline CDR1 is MGHDK and CDR2 SYGVNS. V was shortened by 4 bases and J by 9 bases, with 15 bases between the two germline ends. This TCR was recovered from a man between 25 and 39 years old who received the YFV17D yellow fever vaccine. Material: CD4+ T cells sorted from PBMCs, obtained 45 days after the yellow fever booster vaccination. The rearrangement uses TRBV25-1 and TRBJ1-1; D remains ambiguous. This chain's CDR3 is CASSGVTGSQAFF. DNA for the CDR3: TGTGCCAGCAGTGGAGTGACGGGGTCGCAAGCTTTCTTT.